What follows describes a single TCR beta chain. The antigen remains unidentified. Unmatched junction bases numbered 0, after V lost 0 bases and J lost 7 bases. The germline gives CDR1 SGHAT, CDR2 FQNNGV. The CDR3 is made up of 13 amino acids. This specimen belongs to a study of human T cells and chemical hapten exposure. TCRdb passed the RACE reads through MiXCR, listing each CDR3 protein once. Of about 160,000 distinct CDR3 sequences listed, roughly 26% were seen once; the top ten hold under 2.5%. Broader study findings: The formation of large CDR3 similarity clusters by expanded TCRs significantly exceeded that of controls. The number of TCRs above 1 in 1000 frequency did not change after DPC sensitization.

As for time point: patch test 3, about 24 weeks after DPC sensitization. Indicated treatment: therapeutic diphenylcyclopropenone sensitization with weekly scalp DPC. Alopecia patients between 18 and 70 years old and suitable for DPC were used as donors. The sequencing used whole blood, collected in connection with sensitization to the hapten diphenylcyclopropenone (DPC). The genes are TRBV11-2 and TRBJ1-5, with 7 nucleotides matching TRBD1. This receptor was taken from a woman younger than 35 with alopecia areata. Some clones in this sample may be carry-over from other donors' samples. The CDR3 sequence: CASSLDRGQPQHF. The CDR3 DNA is TGTGCCAGCAGCTTAGACAGGGGGCAGCCCCAGCATTTT.